This record concerns one TCR beta chain sequence. No antigen is known for it. The germline V gene encodes CDR1 SGHTA and CDR2 FQGNSA. This CDR3 comprises 13 residues. Trimming left V 1 base short and J 1 base short, with 4 bases between. Generated by immunoSEQ multiplex PCR, the TCRdb table keeps only in-frame clones and is missing some. Among some 150,000 clones listed, around 83% were seen once. The data stem from a study of T cell responses to AZD1222 COVID-19 vaccine. Study observations and caveats: There were mostly white British donors and more females than males, and clonal diversity was possibly underestimated. Increased Spike-specific TCR breadth and depth were observed after two AZD1222 doses. Researchers report vaccine-associated CD4 TCRs spanning spike, with dominance at 160-218 and 743-854. Repertoire sampling happened only post peak T cell response.

This clonotype was sampled from an adult in good health. The chain recombines TRBV7-2 with TRBJ2-5; D not certain. Sequenced here: peripheral blood, sampled on day 0 of MenACWY control vaccination. The CDR3 spells CASSLGPQETQYF. DNA of the CDR3: TGTGCCAGCAGCTTAGGTCCCCAAGAGACCCAGTACTTC.